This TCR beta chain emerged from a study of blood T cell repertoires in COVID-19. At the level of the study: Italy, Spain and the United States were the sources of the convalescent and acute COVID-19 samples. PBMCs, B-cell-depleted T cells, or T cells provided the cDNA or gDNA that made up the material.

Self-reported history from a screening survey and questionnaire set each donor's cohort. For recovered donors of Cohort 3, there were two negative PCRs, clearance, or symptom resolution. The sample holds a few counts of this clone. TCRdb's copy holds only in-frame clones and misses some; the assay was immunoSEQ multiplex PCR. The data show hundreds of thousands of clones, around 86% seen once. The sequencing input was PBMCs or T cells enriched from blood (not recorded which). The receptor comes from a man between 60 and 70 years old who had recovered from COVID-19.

This CDR3 is CASSGGQPEWVIYF. The CDR3 DNA reads as TGTGCCAGCAGCGGGGGACAGCCGGAATGGGTCATATATTTT. This chain joins TRBV21-1 and TRBJ1-3; the table assigns TRBD1, which was not confirmed against the DNA. TRBV21-1 is marked as a pseudogene. This CDR3 has 14 residues.